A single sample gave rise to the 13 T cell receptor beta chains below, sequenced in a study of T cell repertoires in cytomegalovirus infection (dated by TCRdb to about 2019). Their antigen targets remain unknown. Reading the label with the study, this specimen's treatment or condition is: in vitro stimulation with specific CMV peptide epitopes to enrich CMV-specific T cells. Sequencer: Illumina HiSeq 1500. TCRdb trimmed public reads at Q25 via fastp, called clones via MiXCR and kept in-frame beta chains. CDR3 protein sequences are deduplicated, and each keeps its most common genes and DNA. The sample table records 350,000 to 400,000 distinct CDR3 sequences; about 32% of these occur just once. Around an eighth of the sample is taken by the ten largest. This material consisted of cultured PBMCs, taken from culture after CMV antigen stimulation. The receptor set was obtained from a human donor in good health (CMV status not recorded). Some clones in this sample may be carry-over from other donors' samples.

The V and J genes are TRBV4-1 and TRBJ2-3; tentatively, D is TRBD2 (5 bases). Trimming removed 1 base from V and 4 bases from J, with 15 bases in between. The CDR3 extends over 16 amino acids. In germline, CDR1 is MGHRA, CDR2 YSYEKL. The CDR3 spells CASSQGNGGSPDTQYF. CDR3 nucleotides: TGCGCCAGCAGCCAAGGAAACGGAGGAAGTCCAGATACGCAGTATTTT.

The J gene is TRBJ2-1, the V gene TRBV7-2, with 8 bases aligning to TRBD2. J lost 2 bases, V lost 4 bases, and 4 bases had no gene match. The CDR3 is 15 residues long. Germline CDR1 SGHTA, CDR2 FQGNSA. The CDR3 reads CASSSGGGAYNEQFF. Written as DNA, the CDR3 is TGTGCCAGCAGCTCGGGGGGGGGGGCCTACAATGAGCAGTTCTTC.

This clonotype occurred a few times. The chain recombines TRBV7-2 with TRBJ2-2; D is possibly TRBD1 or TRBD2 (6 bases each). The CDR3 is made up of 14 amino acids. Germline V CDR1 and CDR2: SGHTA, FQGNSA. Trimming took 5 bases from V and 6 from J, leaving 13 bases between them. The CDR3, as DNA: TGTGCCAGCAGCAAGAATAGGGGGGCCGGGGAGCTGTTTTTT. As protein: CASSKNRGAGELFF.

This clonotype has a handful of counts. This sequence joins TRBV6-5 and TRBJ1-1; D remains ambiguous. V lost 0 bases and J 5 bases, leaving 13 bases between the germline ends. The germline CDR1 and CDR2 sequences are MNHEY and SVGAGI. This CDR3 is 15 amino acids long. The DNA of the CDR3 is TGTGCCAGCAGTTACTCGAGAAGGCTCGGAACTGAAGCTTTCTTT. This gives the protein CASSYSRRLGTEAFF.

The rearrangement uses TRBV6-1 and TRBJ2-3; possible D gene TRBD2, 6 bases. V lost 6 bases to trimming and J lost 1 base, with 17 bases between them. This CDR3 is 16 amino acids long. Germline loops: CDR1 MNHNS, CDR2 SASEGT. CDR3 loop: CASRFRGKDGTDTQYF. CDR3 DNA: TGTGCCAGCAGGTTCCGGGGGAAAGATGGCACAGATACGCAGTATTTT.

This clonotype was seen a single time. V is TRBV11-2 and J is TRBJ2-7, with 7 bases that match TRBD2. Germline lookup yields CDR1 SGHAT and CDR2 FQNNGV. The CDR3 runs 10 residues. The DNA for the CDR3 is TGTGCCAGCAGCGGGGGGGGGGATGGCGTC. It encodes CASSGGGDGV.

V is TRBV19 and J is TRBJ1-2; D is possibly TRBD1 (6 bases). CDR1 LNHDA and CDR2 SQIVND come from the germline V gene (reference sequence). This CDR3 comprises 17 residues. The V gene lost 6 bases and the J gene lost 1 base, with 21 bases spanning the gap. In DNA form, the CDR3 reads TGTGCCAGTAGCCCCCACCGGGACACCTTATTTAACTATGGCTACACCTTC. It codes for CASSPHRDTLFNYGYTF.

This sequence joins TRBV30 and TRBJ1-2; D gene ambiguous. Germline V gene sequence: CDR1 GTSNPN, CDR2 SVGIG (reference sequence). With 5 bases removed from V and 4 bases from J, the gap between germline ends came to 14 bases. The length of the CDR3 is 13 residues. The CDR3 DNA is TGTGCCTGGCGTAGCAAGGGCATCTATGGCTACACCTTC. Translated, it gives CAWRSKGIYGYTF.

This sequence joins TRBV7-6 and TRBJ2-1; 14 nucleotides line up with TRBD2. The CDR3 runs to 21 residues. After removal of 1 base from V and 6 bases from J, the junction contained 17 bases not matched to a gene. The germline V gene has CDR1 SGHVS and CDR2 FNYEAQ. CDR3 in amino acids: CASSLDYPGTSGRGRRNEQFF. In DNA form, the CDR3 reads TGTGCCAGCAGCTTAGACTACCCCGGGACTAGCGGGAGAGGTCGCCGCAATGAGCAGTTCTTC.

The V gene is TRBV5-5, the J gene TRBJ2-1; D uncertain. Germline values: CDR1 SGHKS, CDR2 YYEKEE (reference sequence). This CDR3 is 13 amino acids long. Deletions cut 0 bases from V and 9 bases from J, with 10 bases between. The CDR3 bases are TGTGCCAGCAGCTTGGGCGCTGTTCGTGAGCAGTTCTTC. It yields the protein CASSLGAVREQFF.

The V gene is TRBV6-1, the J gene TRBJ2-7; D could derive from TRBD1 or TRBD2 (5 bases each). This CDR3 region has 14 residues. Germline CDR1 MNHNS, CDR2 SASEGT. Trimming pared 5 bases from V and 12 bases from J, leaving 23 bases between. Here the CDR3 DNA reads TGTGCCAGCAGTCGCTCTCCGGACGGGGCCGGGTTGTACTTC. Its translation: CASSRSPDGAGLYF.

CDR3 protein: CASSPNRDRPNQPQHF. CDR3 in DNA: TGTGCCAGCAGCCCTAACCGGGACAGGCCCAATCAGCCCCAGCATTTT. The chain uses TRBV27 and TRBJ1-5; TRBD1 matches 8 bases. The CDR3 covers 16 residues. Trimming cost V 6 bases and J 3 bases; bases outside gene matches: 10. Germline loops: CDR1 MNHEY, CDR2 SMNVEV (reference sequence).

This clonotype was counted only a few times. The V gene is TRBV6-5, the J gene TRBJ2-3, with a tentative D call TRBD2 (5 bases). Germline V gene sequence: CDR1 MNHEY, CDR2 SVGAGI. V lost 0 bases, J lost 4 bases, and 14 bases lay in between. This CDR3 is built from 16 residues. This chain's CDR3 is CASSYSRLPGADTQYF. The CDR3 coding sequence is TGTGCCAGCAGTTACTCGAGACTGCCCGGGGCAGATACGCAGTATTTT.